The 21 T cell receptor beta chains in this list originate from one sample, sequenced in a study of T-cell memory formation after mild COVID-19. TCRdb reprocessed the 5' RACE reads via MiXCR and lists one record per CDR3 protein. The repertoire has around 340,000 distinct CDR3 sequences, 10% to 15% of them found once; the top ten carry 20% to 25%. Sequenced sample: PBMCs or a T cell subset sorted from them (not recorded which). These receptors were collected from a man aged 18-30 years who had mild COVID-19 (a few samples of this study predate the infection). Cell type and time point are not known.

This clonotype appeared once. This chain links TRBV2 with TRBJ2-7; tentatively, D is TRBD2 (5 bases). Germline CDR1 SNHLY, CDR2 FYNNEI. There are 14 residues in the CDR3. The ends were cut back, 11 bases at V and 3 bases at J, with 20 bases in the middle. The CDR3 loop is CAGKRSIRDYEQYF. The CDR3 DNA is TGTGCCGGAAAAAGGAGCATTCGGGACTACGAGCAGTACTTC.

In this sample, this clonotype turned up many times. The J gene is TRBJ1-1, the V gene TRBV20-1; no clear D. CDR3 length equals 13 residues. In germline, CDR1 is DFQATT, CDR2 SNEGSKA (reference sequence). V lost 7 bases and J lost 2, with 14 bases in between. CDR3: CSVQAGTNTEAFF. The CDR3 DNA sequence: TGCAGTGTTCAAGCAGGAACTAACACTGAAGCTTTCTTT.

The sample holds a few counts of this clonotype. The chain recombines TRBV5-1 with TRBJ2-1, with TRBD2 as a possible D gene (5 bases). The CDR3 is 14 amino acids. Trimming shortened V by 4 bases and J by 9 bases, and 17 bases separated the two germline ends. Germline CDR1 SGHRS, CDR2 YFSETQ. The CDR3 DNA reads TGCGCCAGCAGCCTCGGACCAACTAGTGGTGAGCAGTTCTTC. Protein sequence: CASSLGPTSGEQFF.

This clonotype was seen ten or more times. The V call is TRBV7-7, the J call TRBJ2-1; perhaps TRBD2 as D (6 bases). Trimming pared 3 bases from V and 6 bases from J, leaving 15 bases between. The CDR3 is made up of 15 amino acids. The germline V gene encodes CDR1 SSHAT and CDR2 FNYEAQ (reference sequence). Here the CDR3 reads CASSFGGVFGNEQFF. Written as DNA, the CDR3 is TGTGCCAGCAGCTTTGGCGGGGTATTTGGCAATGAGCAGTTCTTC.

The chain carries TRBV10-3 and TRBJ1-1, with D possibly TRBD1 on 6 matching bases. Germline values: CDR1 ENHRY, CDR2 SYGVKD. The CDR3 extends over 12 amino acids. With 9 bases removed from V and 1 base from J, the gap between germline ends came to 9 bases. The CDR3: CAIGQPNTEAFF. The CDR3 DNA sequence: TGTGCCATAGGACAGCCGAACACTGAAGCTTTCTTT.

This clonotype was observed a handful of times. The V gene is TRBV14, the J gene TRBJ1-2; D is unclear. This CDR3 has 12 amino acids. V lost 1 base, J lost 9 bases, and 9 bases lay in between. Germline V lookup: CDR1 SGHDN, CDR2 FVKESK. In DNA form, the CDR3 reads TGTGCCAGCAGCCAAGCAGACGTCCGCTACACCTTC. It specifies CASSQADVRYTF.

Many counts were recorded for this clonotype. The V and J genes are TRBV5-1 and TRBJ2-2, with D unresolved. CDR3 length: 12 amino acids. V shed 2 bases and J shed 2 bases, with 1 base lying between them. Germline V gene data show CDR1 as SGHRS and CDR2 as YFSETQ. The CDR3 DNA reads TGCGCCAGCAGCTTTAACACCGGGGAGCTGTTTTTT. Its protein product is CASSFNTGELFF.

V is TRBV12-5 and J is TRBJ2-5; D is ambiguous. Between the trimmed V and J ends, which lost 1 base and 2 bases, there was a span of 8 bases. Germline values: CDR1 LGHNT, CDR2 FRNRAP. This CDR3 has 14 amino acids. CDR3 amino acids: CASGLETYQETQYF. The CDR3, as DNA: TGTGCTAGTGGTTTGGAGACATATCAAGAGACCCAGTACTTC. Filled out from reference TRBV12-5 and TRBJ2-5, the complete variable domain reads DARVTQTPRHKVTEMGQEVTMRCQPILGHNTVFWYRQTMMQGLELLAYFRNRAPLDDSGMPKDRFSAEMPDATLATLKIQPSEPRDSAVYFCASGLETYQETQYFGPGTRLLVL.

Only a few counts were recorded for this clonotype. V is TRBV5-4 and J is TRBJ1-1; D is possibly TRBD1 (6 bases). V was shortened by 8 bases and J by 1 base, with 18 bases between the two germline ends. CDR1 and CDR2 (germline): SGHNT, YYREEE (reference sequence). This CDR3 is 15 amino acids long. The CDR3, as DNA: TGTGCCAGTCAGATACAAACAGGGTCGAACACTGAAGCTTTCTTT. Protein sequence: CASQIQTGSNTEAFF.

This sequence joins TRBV6-5 and TRBJ1-5; D is undetermined. The CDR3 sequence is 14 residues long. With 0 bases removed from V and 4 bases from J, the gap between germline ends came to 7 bases. Germline CDR1 reads MNHEY; CDR2 reads SVGAGI. This CDR3 is CASSYSRHNQPQHF. The CDR3 DNA is TGTGCCAGCAGTTACTCTCGGCATAATCAGCCCCAGCATTTT.

This clonotype occurred a few times. The rearrangement uses TRBV2 and TRBJ2-2; D uncertain. The V gene lost 6 bases and the J gene lost 5 bases, with 13 bases spanning the gap. The length of the CDR3 is 14 residues. Germline assignment: CDR1 SNHLY and CDR2 FYNNEI. The CDR3 region is CASRTVRRTGELFF. CDR3 nucleotides: TGTGCCAGCAGGACCGTCAGGCGGACCGGGGAGCTGTTTTTT. Full variable domain (missing parts from reference TRBV2 and TRBJ2-2): EPEVTQTPSHQVTQMGQEVILRCVPISNHLYFYWYRQILGQKVEFLVSFYNNEISEKSEIFDDQFSVERPDGSNFTLKIRSTKLEDSAMYFCASRTVRRTGELFFGEGSRLTVL.

The chain is built from TRBV4-3 and TRBJ1-6; D might be TRBD1 (5 bases). Between the trimmed V and J ends, which lost 0 bases and 6 bases, there was a span of 18 bases. Germline V CDR1 and CDR2: LGHNA, YSLEER. This CDR3 comprises 18 residues. DNA for the CDR3: TGCGCCAGCAGCCAAGATGAGGGCACTAGGGGAGGTAATTCACCCCTCCACTTT. Protein sequence: CASSQDEGTRGGNSPLHF.

The chain recombines TRBV27 with TRBJ1-1, with 8 bases identical to TRBD1. Germline V gene data show CDR1 as MNHEY and CDR2 as SMNVEV (reference sequence). The V gene end was trimmed by 3 bases and the J gene end by 7 bases; junction bases not matched to a gene: 10. The CDR3 is 15 residues long. The CDR3 coding sequence is TGTGCCAGCAGTTTCGTCTGGACAGGGACCGATGAAGCTTTCTTT. Translated: CASSFVWTGTDEAFF.

The chain recombines TRBV7-6 with TRBJ2-1; TRBD2 matches 11 bases. The CDR3 spans 16 residues. V was pared by 7 bases and J by 5 bases, with 10 bases of the junction left unmatched. The germline CDR1 and CDR2 sequences are SGHVS and FNYEAQ. CDR3 coding DNA: TGTGCCAGCACCGAAACACTAGCGGGGGCGAACAATGAGCAGTTCTTC. Encoded protein: CASTETLAGANNEQFF. Full variable domain (rest looked up from reference TRBV7-6 and TRBJ2-1): GAGVSQSPRYKVTKRGQDVALRCDPISGHVSLYWYRQALGQGPEFLTYFNYEAQQDKSGLPNDRFSAERPEGSISTLTIQRTEQRDSAMYRCASTETLAGANNEQFFGPGTRLTVL.

The chain recombines TRBV7-2 with TRBJ2-2; tentatively, D is TRBD1 (5 bases). Germline CDR1 is SGHTA and CDR2 is FQGNSA. CDR3 length: 15 amino acids. V was trimmed by 2 bases and J by 3 bases, leaving 10 bases between them. The CDR3 is CASSLRGVDTGELFF. The DNA of the CDR3 is TGTGCCAGCAGCTTAAGGGGTGTGGACACCGGGGAGCTGTTTTTT.

The table lists this clonotype with a few counts. The V gene is TRBV6-5, the J gene TRBJ2-2; no clear D. The germline V and J ends were trimmed by 0 bases and 7 bases, with 18 bases remaining between them. This CDR3 is 17 amino acids long. CDR1 MNHEY and CDR2 SVGAGI come from the germline V gene. The CDR3 region has the DNA TGTGCCAGCAGTTACTCGATGTCCCGCAGGACCAGCGGGGAGCTGTTTTTT. Residues: CASSYSMSRRTSGELFF.

The chain links TRBV7-9 to TRBJ2-6; no clear D gene. The CDR3 sequence is 15 residues long. Germline assignment: CDR1 SEHNR and CDR2 FQNEAQ (reference sequence). V gave up 5 bases and J gave up 0 bases, with 8 bases separating them. The CDR3 DNA reads TGTGCCAGCAGCCCTATGTACTCTGGGGCCAACGTCCTGACTTTC. Its protein product is CASSPMYSGANVLTF.

The sample holds a few counts of this clonotype. The chain recombines TRBV3-1 with TRBJ1-2; D is perhaps TRBD1 (6 bases). V was clipped by 2 bases and J by 7 bases, with 11 bases between them. This CDR3 has 13 residues. The germline V gene encodes CDR1 LGHDT and CDR2 YNNKEL (reference sequence). The DNA of the CDR3 is TGTGCCAGCAGCCAAAAGGGGGGCTCTGGCTACACCTTC. Protein product: CASSQKGGSGYTF.

This clonotype was picked up a small number of times. The chain is built from TRBV6-5 and TRBJ1-1, with a tentative D call TRBD1 (6 bases). The germline gives CDR1 MNHEY, CDR2 SVGAGI. This CDR3 region has 17 residues. Trimming cost V 0 bases and J 0 bases, with 14 bases left between them. The chain's CDR3 is CASSYSTGTTLNTEAFF. In DNA form, the CDR3 reads TGTGCCAGCAGTTACTCTACAGGGACCACATTGAACACTGAAGCTTTCTTT.

The chain combines TRBV3-1 with TRBJ2-1, with D perhaps matching TRBD2 (5 bases). The V end was cut by 3 bases, the J end by 8 bases, with 14 bases between. Germline CDR1 is LGHDT and CDR2 is YNNKEL (reference sequence). The CDR3 runs 14 residues. The CDR3 nucleotides read TGTGCCAGCAGCCACCTGGACTCGCACGATGAGCAGTTCTTC. It yields the protein CASSHLDSHDEQFF.

This chain links TRBV28 with TRBJ2-1; D is possibly TRBD1 (6 bases). This CDR3 has 13 amino acids. The germline gives CDR1 MDHEN, CDR2 SYDVKM. V lost 6 bases to trimming and J lost 7 bases, with 13 bases between them. The CDR3 region is CASSVGAANEQFF. As DNA, the CDR3 is TGTGCCAGCAGCGTGGGGGCGGCTAATGAGCAGTTCTTC. Variable domain in full (rest from reference TRBV28 and TRBJ2-1): DVKVTQSSRYLVKRTGEKVFLECVQDMDHENMFWYRQDPGLGLRLIYFSYDVKMKEKGDIPEGYSVSREKKERFSLILESASTNQTSMYLCASSVGAANEQFFGPGTRLTVL.